The 18 T cell receptor beta chains in this list originate from one sample, sequenced in a study of post-analysis software for immune sequencing data. The study, taken as a whole, reports: Included in a set of about five TRBV segments more frequent in patients than controls were TRBV5-6, TRBV5-1 and TRBV20-1.

These receptors lack a known antigen. Unique molecular identifiers featured in each of the TCR beta cDNA libraries. TCRdb reprocessed the PCR reads with MiXCR, giving one entry per CDR3 protein. This sample has 150,000 to 200,000 distinct CDR3 sequences, with approximately 28% found just once. Sequencing input: blood. These receptors were obtained from a girl aged 10 to 17 with multiple sclerosis.

The genes are TRBV3-1 and TRBJ1-1; D perhaps matches TRBD1 (5 bases). Per germline, CDR1 LGHDT and CDR2 YNNKEL (reference sequence). V was trimmed by 4 bases and J by 1 base, leaving 10 bases between them. The CDR3 consists of 14 residues. CDR3 in amino acids: CASSPLDKNTEAFF. The CDR3 DNA reads TGTGCCAGCAGCCCGTTGGACAAGAACACTGAAGCTTTCTTT.

This clonotype was counted ten times or more. The rearrangement links TRBV20-1 to TRBJ2-7; perhaps TRBD2 as D (6 bases). Germline CDR1 reads DFQATT; CDR2 reads SNEGSKA (reference sequence). This CDR3 has 18 residues. Trimming removed 0 bases from V and 5 bases from J, with 26 bases in between. The CDR3 DNA sequence: TGCAGTGCTAGAGATCCGGAGGGCCTTCTGGACAAGTTTAACGAGCAGTACTTC. It specifies CSARDPEGLLDKFNEQYF.

In this sample, this clonotype turned up many times. The rearrangement joins TRBV12-3 or TRBV12-4 to TRBJ1-2; TRBD1 is a possible D gene (6 bases). The V end was cut by 6 bases, the J end by 1 base, with 21 bases between. This CDR3 has 17 residues. This chain's CDR3 is CASSPRGSVIINYGYTF. The CDR3 bases are TGTGCCAGCAGCCCCAGGGGTTCCGTTATCATTAACTATGGCTACACCTTC.

With regard to this clonotype: This sequence may be a read error, since a much larger clone differs from it by one base. The genes are TRBV20-1 and TRBJ2-5; D is possibly TRBD2 (6 bases). The length of the CDR3 is 16 residues. Germline loops: CDR1 DFQATT, CDR2 SNEGSKA (reference sequence). The ends were cut back, 5 bases at V and 11 bases at J, with 30 bases in the middle. The CDR3 bases are TGCAGTGCTCCAGGTGGGGCGGCTTCAGGATGCGGGGAGCAGTACTTC. Its translation: CSAPGGAASGCGEQYF.

Ten or more counts support this clonotype. The chain couples TRBV29-1 to TRBJ2-5; TRBD1 aligns across 10 bases. The end of the DNA fits TRBJ2-7 better, so the J call may be wrong. The CDR3 runs 13 residues. Per germline, CDR1 SQVTM and CDR2 ANQGSEA. The CDR3 reads CSVDRDRGDEQYF. The CDR3 nucleotides are TGCAGCGTGGACCGGGACAGGGGTGACGAGCAGTACTTC.

The chain uses TRBV3-1 and TRBJ2-2; no reliable D call. Trimming pared 1 base from V and 5 bases from J, leaving 5 bases between. Germline CDR1 reads LGHDT; CDR2 reads YNNKEL (reference sequence). The CDR3 length is 13 residues. CDR3 amino acids: CASSQGWTGELFF. CDR3 nucleotide sequence: TGTGCCAGCAGCCAAGGCTGGACCGGGGAGCTGTTTTTT. Full variable domain (outside the CDR3, taken from reference TRBV3-1 and TRBJ2-2): DTAVSQTPKYLVTQMGNDKSIKCEQNLGHDTMYWYKQDSKKFLKIMFSYNNKELIINETVPNRFSPKSPDKAHLNLHINSLELGDSAVYFCASSQGWTGELFFGEGSRLTVL.

Here the CDR3 reads CASSVVDGETQYF. CDR3 DNA sequence: TGTGCCAGCAGCGTAGTTGATGGAGAGACCCAGTACTTC. V and J are TRBV9 and TRBJ2-7, with D unresolved. The J call may be faulty, since TRBJ2-5 better matches the DNA end. Germline CDR1 reads SGDLS; CDR2 reads YYNGEE. This CDR3 is built from 13 residues.

This clonotype was seen a handful of times. The junction does not match germline at one end; this may be a read error. The chain uses TRBV28 and TRBJ2-7, with D possibly being TRBD1 (6 bases). This CDR3 contains 15 residues. CDR1 and CDR2 (germline): MDHEN, SYDVKM. CDR3 nucleotide sequence: TGTGCCTGCAGCCGAAACCTACAGGGTGTGGACGAGCAGTACTTC. This translates into CACSRNLQGVDEQYF.

This clonotype was seen a single time. A read error may be the cause here, since a much bigger clone is one base away. The genes are TRBV12-3 or TRBV12-4 and TRBJ1-1; 8 bases map to TRBD1. CDR3 length equals 15 residues. The CDR3 sequence: CASRYRGEPNTEVFF. The CDR3 region has the DNA TGTGCCAGCAGATACAGGGGGGAGCCCAACACTGAAGTTTTCTTT.

This clonotype was seen many times. In nucleotides, the CDR3 is TGTGCCAGCAACCGTAAAGAGACCCAGTACTTC. This codes for CASNRKETQYF. The chain has TRBV5-6 and TRBJ2-5; D not resolved. The V gene's germline CDR1 is SGHDT and CDR2 YYEEEE. Between the trimmed V and J ends, which lost 6 bases and 3 bases, there was a span of 6 bases. The CDR3 is 11 residues long. Supplemented by reference TRBV5-6 and TRBJ2-5, the full variable domain reads DAGVTQSPTHLIKTRGQQVTLRCSPKSGHDTVSWYQQALGQGPQFIFQYYEEEERQRGNFPDRFSGHQFPNYSSELNVNALLLGDSALYLCASNRKETQYFGPGTRLLVL.

This clonotype was seen only a few times. At one end the junction does not follow the germline gene, possibly because of a read error. The rearrangement links TRBV20-1 to TRBJ2-1; D is unresolved. The CDR3 is made up of 12 amino acids. Germline CDR1 is DFQATT and CDR2 is SNEGSKA (reference sequence). CDR3 sequence reads: CRARDGRQEQFF. The CDR3 DNA reads TGCAGGGCTAGAGACGGCAGGCAGGAGCAGTTCTTC.

This clonotype was observed at least ten times. The CDR3 region has the DNA TGCAGTGCTAGACCGGGAGTTGGGTACGAGCAGTACTTC. Translating gives CSARPGVGYEQYF. V is TRBV20-1 and J is TRBJ2-7, with D perhaps matching TRBD2 (6 bases). The CDR3 sequence is 13 residues long. Trimming stripped 2 bases from V and 4 bases from J, with 12 bases between. The V gene's germline CDR1 is DFQATT and CDR2 SNEGSKA (reference sequence).

As to this clonotype: This may come from a read error, since a much larger clone is one base off. The V gene is TRBV9, the J gene TRBJ2-7; D gene uncertain. The CDR3 runs 15 residues. Trimming removed 3 bases from V and 4 bases from J, with 17 bases in between. Germline CDR1 and CDR2: SGDLS and YYNGEE. In DNA form, the CDR3 reads TGTGCCAGCAGCGGAGCAAGAGGTGGCTTTTACGAGCAGTACTTC. This gives the protein CASSGARGGFYEQYF.

Comment on this clonotype: This may be a read error: a much more frequent sequence differs by one nucleotide. The V call is TRBV28, the J call TRBJ2-1, with unresolved D. Germline V CDR1 and CDR2: MDHEN, SYDVKM. Trimming shortened V by 6 bases and J by 9 bases, and 9 bases separated the two germline ends. The CDR3 is 11 amino acids. The CDR3 region has the DNA TGTGCCAGCAGGTCCGGTTTTGAGCAGTTCTTC. Encoded protein: CASRSGFEQFF.

By sample fraction, this clonotype is medium-sized. The rearrangement uses TRBV7-9 and TRBJ2-7, with D maybe TRBD2 (7 bases). Trimming shortened V by 5 bases and J by 3 bases, and 17 bases separated the two germline ends. This CDR3 has 15 amino acids. CDR1 is SEHNR and CDR2 is FQNEAQ in the germline V gene (reference sequence). CDR3 residues: CASSLRGATFYEQYF. The CDR3 DNA reads TGTGCCAGCAGCCTCCGGGGGGCGACTTTCTACGAGCAGTACTTC.

This clonotype was observed at least ten times. The V and J genes are TRBV29-1 and TRBJ2-5; D might be TRBD1 (6 bases). Trimming took 1 base from V and 0 from J, leaving 12 bases between them. The CDR3 loop spans 15 amino acids. CDR1 is SQVTM and CDR2 is ANQGSEA in the germline V gene. The CDR3 loop is CSVEANTGYQETQYF. In DNA, the CDR3 is TGCAGCGTTGAAGCAAATACAGGGTACCAAGAGACCCAGTACTTC.

The rearrangement joins TRBV2 to TRBJ2-4; possibly TRBD2 for D (6 bases). The assigned J gene may be wrong: the sequence end matches TRBJ2-5 better. The CDR3 has 12 residues. From germline, CDR1 is SNHLY and CDR2 FYNNEI. The CDR3 DNA is TGTGCCAGCAGGGGGGGAGAGGAGACCCAGTACTTC. It translates to CASRGGEETQYF.

This clonotype was recorded at least ten times. This chain uses TRBV15 with TRBJ2-5, with D perhaps matching TRBD2 (5 bases). The ends were cut back, 0 bases at V and 5 bases at J, with 7 bases in the middle. The germline V gene encodes CDR1 LNHNV and CDR2 YYDKDF (reference sequence). The CDR3 is 13 residues long. CDR3 in DNA: TGTGCCACCAGCAGAGATACGGGGGAGACCCAGTACTTC. It codes for CATSRDTGETQYF.